These 29 T cell receptor beta chains share one sample of origin, sequenced in a study of T cell repertoires in cytomegalovirus infection. Using its own MiXCR run on the reads, TCRdb lists one record per CDR3 protein. The table has 100,000 or so distinct CDR3 sequences, around a quarter seen once. Specimen: CD8+ T cells from PBMCs. The source of these receptors is a human donor in good health (CMV status not recorded). Some clones in this sample may be carry-over from other donors' samples.

This clonotype was found a few times. The chain joins TRBV10-2 to TRBJ2-7, with 7 bases identical to TRBD1. The V gene's germline CDR1 is WSHSY and CDR2 SAAADI. V gave up 8 bases and J gave up 0 bases; unmatched junction bases: 7. The CDR3 consists of 14 residues. The CDR3: CASSTTGNSYEQYF. The CDR3 DNA is TGCGCCAGCTCAACGACAGGGAACTCCTACGAGCAGTACTTC.

The chain has TRBV28 and TRBJ2-7; D assignment may be TRBD1 or TRBD2 (5 bases each). The V gene's germline CDR1 is MDHEN and CDR2 SYDVKM. V was cut by 2 bases and J by 0 bases, with 14 bases left in between. The CDR3 covers 16 residues. This CDR3 is CASSLAPGRISYEQYF. CDR3 coding DNA: TGTGCCAGCAGTTTAGCGCCGGGACGAATCTCCTACGAGCAGTACTTC.

This clonotype was counted only a few times. This chain connects TRBV7-9 to TRBJ1-1; TRBD1 aligns across 8 bases. Trimming at V came to 0 bases and at J to 1 base, leaving 1 base not matched to a gene. This CDR3 has 15 amino acids. From germline, CDR1 is SEHNR and CDR2 FQNEAQ (reference sequence). The chain's CDR3 is CASSLAGQGNTEAFF. The CDR3 DNA sequence: TGTGCCAGCAGCTTAGCCGGACAGGGGAACACTGAAGCTTTCTTT.

A few counts support this clonotype. The chain recombines TRBV12-3 or TRBV12-4 with TRBJ2-2, with D perhaps TRBD1 (6 bases). The CDR3 covers 17 residues. Trimming removed 6 bases from V and 1 base from J, with 18 bases in between. The CDR3 region has the DNA TGTGCCAGCAGAACCCGGGACATCCTAAAGAACACCGGGGAGCTGTTTTTT. This encodes CASRTRDILKNTGELFF.

This clonotype was observed many times. The chain couples TRBV7-6 to TRBJ2-1, with 7 bases identical to TRBD2. V was clipped by 6 bases and J by 5 bases; unmatched bases: 4. The germline V gene has CDR1 SGHVS and CDR2 FNYEAQ. The CDR3 consists of 13 residues. CDR3 sequence: CASRAAGDNEQFF. The CDR3 bases are TGTGCCAGCAGGGCCGCGGGAGACAATGAGCAGTTCTTC. The full variable domain, completed using reference TRBV7-6 and TRBJ2-1, is GAGVSQSPRYKVTKRGQDVALRCDPISGHVSLYWYRQALGQGPEFLTYFNYEAQQDKSGLPNDRFSAERPEGSISTLTIQRTEQRDSAMYRCASRAAGDNEQFFGPGTRLTVL.

This clonotype was picked up a small number of times. The chain combines TRBV6-2 or TRBV6-3 with TRBJ2-1; no definite D call. This CDR3 region has 13 residues. The V end was cut by 3 bases, the J end by 6 bases, with 9 bases between. Germline-derived CDR1 and CDR2 are MNHEY and SVGEGT. Written as DNA, the CDR3 is TGTGCCAGCAGTTATGTCCATCCCAATGAGCAGTTCTTC. Encoded protein: CASSYVHPNEQFF.

This clonotype occurred a few times. This chain uses TRBV6-5 with TRBJ2-7; 8 nucleotides match TRBD2. The CDR3 covers 15 residues. J lost 2 bases, V lost 5 bases, and 8 bases had no gene match. CDR1 is MNHEY and CDR2 is SVGAGI in the germline V gene. This CDR3 is CASSRRLAGAYEQYF. The CDR3, as DNA: TGTGCCAGCAGTAGGAGGCTAGCGGGTGCCTACGAGCAGTACTTC.

The chain combines TRBV11-2 with TRBJ2-1; 10 bases are a match to TRBD1. The CDR3 has 17 residues. V lost 1 base to trimming and J lost 2 bases; unmatched junction nucleotides: 5. Looked up from germline, CDR1 is SGHAT and CDR2 is FQNNGV. The DNA for the CDR3 is TGTGCCAGCAGCTTAGGTGGGACAGGGGCGACCTACAATGAGCAGTTCTTC. Its translation: CASSLGGTGATYNEQFF.

This chain joins TRBV5-1 and TRBJ1-1; D is uncertain. V lost 0 bases and J 10 bases, leaving 4 bases between the germline ends. The CDR3 has 10 amino acids. CDR1 and CDR2 (germline): SGHRS, YFSETQ. The DNA for the CDR3 is TGCGCCAGCAGCTTGGGCCCAGCTTTCTTT. Its translation: CASSLGPAFF.

This clonotype occurred a few times. The genes are TRBV7-6 and TRBJ2-2; 7 bases fit TRBD2. CDR1 and CDR2 (germline): SGHVS, FNYEAQ. V shed 3 bases and J 4 bases; nucleotides not matched to a gene: 5. CDR3 length equals 15 residues. The CDR3 here is CASSFQGGITGELFF. The DNA for the CDR3 is TGTGCCAGCAGCTTTCAGGGAGGGATCACCGGGGAGCTGTTTTTT.

The V call is TRBV20-1, the J call TRBJ2-1, with 14 bases matching TRBD2. The CDR3 length is 17 residues. Per the germline V gene, CDR1 is DFQATT and CDR2 is SNEGSKA (reference sequence). V lost 5 bases to trimming and J lost 6 bases; unmatched junction nucleotides: 12. CDR3 protein: CSALPGLAGVRGNEQFF. CDR3 bases: TGCAGTGCTCTACCGGGACTAGCGGGAGTAAGGGGCAATGAGCAGTTCTTC.

Regarding this clonotype: A read error is possible here, since a much larger clone lies one base away. The chain recombines TRBV3-1 with TRBJ2-1; D perhaps matches TRBD1 (5 bases). CDR1 is LGHDT and CDR2 is YNNKEL in the germline V gene (reference sequence). This CDR3 spans 16 amino acids. V was shortened by 0 bases and J by 3 bases, with 12 bases between the two germline ends. CDR3 protein: CASSQEKGISYNEQFF. CDR3 nucleotides: TGTGCCAGCAGCCAAGAAAAGGGGATCAGCTACAATGAGCAGTTCTTC.

This clonotype was seen just once. The V and J genes are TRBV27 and TRBJ2-7; TRBD2 matches 9 bases. The germline CDR1 and CDR2 sequences are MNHEY and SMNVEV (reference sequence). The V gene end was trimmed by 6 bases and the J gene end by 4 bases; junction bases not matched to a gene: 13. The CDR3 totals 16 residues. CDR3 nucleotides: TGTGCCAGCAGCATTTCCAGCGGGAGGATTATGTACGAGCAGTACTTC. Amino acids: CASSISSGRIMYEQYF.

V gene TRBV5-5 combines with J gene TRBJ1-2; 9 bases align to TRBD1. Trimming took 7 bases from V and 5 from J; bases not matched to a gene: 9. Germline CDR1 reads SGHKS; CDR2 reads YYEKEE (reference sequence). The CDR3 sequence is 14 residues long. The CDR3 sequence is CASVPGQGSYGYTF. The CDR3 coding sequence is TGTGCCAGCGTCCCGGGACAGGGATCTTATGGCTACACCTTC. Drawing the rest from reference TRBV5-5 and TRBJ1-2, the complete variable domain is DAGVTQSPTHLIKTRGQQVTLRCSPISGHKSVSWYQQVLGQGPQFIFQYYEKEERGRGNFPDRFSARQFPNYSSELNVNALLLGDSALYLCASVPGQGSYGYTFGSGTRLTVV.

This clonotype appeared once. V usage is TRBV4-3 and J usage is TRBJ1-5, with D hard to call. The V end was cut by 0 bases, the J end by 3 bases, with 9 bases between. This CDR3 has 15 residues. Germline loops: CDR1 LGHNA, CDR2 YSLEER. The CDR3 DNA follows: TGCGCCAGCAGCCAAGATTTCGGGGTCAATCAGCCCCAGCATTTT. Residues: CASSQDFGVNQPQHF.

The gene calls are TRBV11-2 and TRBJ1-4; no definite D call. The germline V and J ends were trimmed by 3 bases and 7 bases, with 6 bases remaining between them. The CDR3 totals 12 residues. The V gene's germline CDR1 is SGHAT and CDR2 FQNNGV. The DNA for the CDR3 is TGTGCCAGCAGCTTTGTGTTTGAAAAACTGTTTTTT. It is translated as CASSFVFEKLFF.

The chain recombines TRBV28 with TRBJ2-3, with TRBD2 identical over 10 bases. The V gene end was trimmed by 2 bases and the J gene end by 2 bases; junction bases not matched to a gene: 7. The CDR3 has 17 amino acids. Germline lookup yields CDR1 MDHEN and CDR2 SYDVKM. The CDR3 loop is CASSLLASGGPTDTQYF. The CDR3 DNA reads TGTGCCAGCAGTTTACTGGCTAGCGGGGGCCCCACAGATACGCAGTATTTT.

The CDR3 sequence is CASSQDDEAGDEQFF. CDR3 nucleotides: TGCGCCAGCAGCCAAGATGACGAAGCCGGCGATGAGCAGTTCTTC. The chain joins TRBV4-3 to TRBJ2-1, with D hard to call. V was clipped by 0 bases and J by 8 bases, with 14 bases between them. CDR3 size: 15 residues. Per the germline V gene, CDR1 is LGHNA and CDR2 is YSLEER.

The chain uses TRBV19 and TRBJ2-3; D may be TRBD1 (5 bases). Germline-derived CDR1 and CDR2 are LNHDA and SQIVND (reference sequence). The V end was cut by 3 bases, the J end by 5 bases, with 21 bases between. The CDR3 length is 17 residues. CDR3 nucleotides: TGTGCCAGTAGTATTCCCCAACAGGTAACCGACGGAGATACGCAGTATTTT. It codes for CASSIPQQVTDGDTQYF. Based on the CDR3 plus reference TRBV19 and TRBJ2-3, the full variable domain is DGGITQSPKYLFRKEGQNVTLSCEQNLNHDAMYWYRQDPGQGLRLIYYSQIVNDFQKGDIAEGYSVSREKKESFPLTVTSAQKNPTAFYLCASSIPQQVTDGDTQYFGPGTRLTVL.

This clonotype was counted ten times or more. The genes are TRBV7-2 and TRBJ1-1; the D is unclear. Germline V gene data show CDR1 as SGHTA and CDR2 as FQGNSA. The germline V and J ends were trimmed by 5 bases and 3 bases, with 10 bases remaining between them. This CDR3 contains 13 residues. The CDR3 nucleotides are TGTGCCAGCAGCCTCCGAAAGTACACTGAAGCTTTCTTT. This translates into CASSLRKYTEAFF.

This clonotype has just a few counts. This chain uses TRBV28 with TRBJ2-5; no reliable D call. Trimming pared 6 bases from V and 1 base from J, leaving 15 bases between. From germline, CDR1 is MDHEN and CDR2 SYDVKM. The CDR3 is 15 amino acids. The CDR3 spells CASRPRMGFQETQYF. CDR3 nucleotides: TGTGCCAGCAGGCCCAGAATGGGCTTCCAAGAGACCCAGTACTTC.

This clonotype was detected a few times. CDR3 in DNA: TGTGCCAGTAACCCGGGGACCAGACCCACTGAAGCTTTCTTT. Encoded protein: CASNPGTRPTEAFF. V gene TRBV11-2 combines with J gene TRBJ1-1; the D gene is possibly TRBD1 (5 bases). Germline loops: CDR1 SGHAT, CDR2 FQNNGV. This CDR3 contains 14 residues. V gave up 9 bases and J gave up 4 bases, with 18 bases separating them.

CDR3 sequence: CASSTGTGLAKNIQYF. The DNA of the CDR3 is TGTGCCAGCAGCACGGGGACAGGGCTAGCCAAAAACATTCAGTACTTC. The chain couples TRBV7-9 to TRBJ2-4, with 9 nucleotides matching TRBD1. Trimming cost V 5 bases and J 0 bases; bases outside gene matches: 5. Germline V gene lookup returns CDR1 SEHNR and CDR2 FQNEAQ (reference sequence). CDR3 length: 16 residues.

This clonotype has only a few counts. The gene calls are TRBV19 and TRBJ2-7, with D hard to call. Trimming cost V 3 bases and J 6 bases, with 18 bases left between them. The germline V gene encodes CDR1 LNHDA and CDR2 SQIVND (reference sequence). This CDR3 is built from 15 residues. The CDR3 spells CASSIKNKAFSEQYF. The CDR3 nucleotides read TGTGCCAGTAGTATTAAAAATAAGGCCTTCTCCGAGCAGTACTTC.

The chain couples TRBV5-1 to TRBJ2-3; the D is unclear. Looked up from germline, CDR1 is SGHRS and CDR2 is YFSETQ. The CDR3 spans 14 residues. The germline V and J ends were trimmed by 3 bases and 4 bases, with 12 bases remaining between them. The CDR3 DNA follows: TGCGCCAGCAGCTCAAACAGAGCCCCAGATACGCAGTATTTT. Amino acids: CASSSNRAPDTQYF.

The sample holds many counts of this clonotype. The chain recombines TRBV4-3 with TRBJ1-6, with D unclear. The CDR3 has 14 residues. With 1 base removed from V and 4 bases from J, the gap between germline ends came to 5 bases. Germline loops: CDR1 LGHNA, CDR2 YSLEER. In nucleotides, the CDR3 is TGCGCCAGCAGCCAAGGGGGTTATAATTCACCCCTCCACTTT. This codes for CASSQGGYNSPLHF.

This clonotype was counted between two and nine times. The genes are TRBV12-3 or TRBV12-4 and TRBJ2-2; D may be TRBD2 (5 bases). This CDR3 contains 14 residues. Deletions cut 0 bases from V and 6 bases from J, with 8 bases between. CDR3 region: CASSLAGVSGELFF. The CDR3 coding sequence is TGTGCCAGCAGTTTAGCGGGAGTATCCGGGGAGCTGTTTTTT.

This chain joins TRBV7-6 and TRBJ2-1, with 10 positions matching TRBD2. The CDR3 is 17 amino acids. Germline V lookup: CDR1 SGHVS, CDR2 FNYEAQ. V gave up 5 bases and J gave up 8 bases; unmatched junction bases: 15. CDR3 amino acids: CASSLSRGVAGGHEQFF. CDR3 sequence (DNA): TGTGCCAGCAGCCTCTCCCGTGGGGTAGCGGGAGGACATGAGCAGTTCTTC. Full variable domain (outside the CDR3, taken from reference TRBV7-6 and TRBJ2-1): GAGVSQSPRYKVTKRGQDVALRCDPISGHVSLYWYRQALGQGPEFLTYFNYEAQQDKSGLPNDRFSAERPEGSISTLTIQRTEQRDSAMYRCASSLSRGVAGGHEQFFGPGTRLTVL.

This chain uses TRBV29-1 with TRBJ2-1; D may be TRBD1 (6 bases). V was cut by 7 bases and J by 4 bases, with 8 bases left in between. The CDR3 covers 11 residues. Germline V lookup: CDR1 SQVTM, CDR2 ANQGSEA. CDR3 region: CSGRGYNEQFF. The CDR3 DNA is TGCAGCGGTAGGGGGTACAATGAGCAGTTCTTC.